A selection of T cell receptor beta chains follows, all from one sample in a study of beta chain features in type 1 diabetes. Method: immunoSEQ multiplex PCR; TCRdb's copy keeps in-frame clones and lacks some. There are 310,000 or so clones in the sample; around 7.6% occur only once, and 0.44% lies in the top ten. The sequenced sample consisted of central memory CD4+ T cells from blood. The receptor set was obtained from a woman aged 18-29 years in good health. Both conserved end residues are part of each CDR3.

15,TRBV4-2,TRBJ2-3,CASSLETRFASTQYF
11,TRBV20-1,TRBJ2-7,CSANRVGEQYF
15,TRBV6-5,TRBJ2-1,CASSYSSAAPNEQFF
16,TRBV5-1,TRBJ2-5,CASSFEGTAYQETQYF
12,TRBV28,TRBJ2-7,CASTSGPYEQYF
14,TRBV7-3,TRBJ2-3,CASSLGQGTDTQYF
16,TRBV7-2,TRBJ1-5,CASSTGAGLGRQPQHF
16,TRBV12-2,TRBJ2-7,CASRQRGGTRNYEQYF
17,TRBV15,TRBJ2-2,CATSRGTGYTGTGELFF
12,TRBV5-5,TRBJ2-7,CASSLTPHEQYF
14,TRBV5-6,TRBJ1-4,CASSRQGVGEKLFF
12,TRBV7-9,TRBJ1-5,CASSLYSQPQHF
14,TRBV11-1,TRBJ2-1,CASSPSLAVNEQFF
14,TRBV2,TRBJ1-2,CASSEARGNYGYTF
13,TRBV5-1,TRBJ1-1,CASRLTWATEAFF
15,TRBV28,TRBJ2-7,CASSGAGVGGREQYF
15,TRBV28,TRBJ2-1,CASSLGGRSHNEQFF
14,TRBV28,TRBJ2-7,CASEPGDAYHEQYF
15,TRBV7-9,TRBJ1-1,CASSLAGPTNTEAFF
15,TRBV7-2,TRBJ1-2,CASSARDRGKDGYTF
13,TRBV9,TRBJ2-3,CASSVLSEDTQYF
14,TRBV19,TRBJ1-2,CASSIDMGPYGYTF
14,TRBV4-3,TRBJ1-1,CASSQEVMNTEAFF
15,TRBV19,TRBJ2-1,CASRGLAANYNEQFF
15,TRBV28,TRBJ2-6,CASTLGGSGANVLTF
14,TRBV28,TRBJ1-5,CASDPDRGDQPQHF
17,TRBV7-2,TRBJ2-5,CASSQERLADFQETQYF
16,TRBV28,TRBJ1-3,CASSFYSAGTVNTIYF
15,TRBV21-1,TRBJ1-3,CASSNRGPSGNTIYF
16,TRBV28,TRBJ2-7,CASSRPSGLSSYEQYF
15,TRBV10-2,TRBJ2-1,CASSRGQGVYNEQFF
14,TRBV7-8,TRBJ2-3,CASSFQGGTDTQYF
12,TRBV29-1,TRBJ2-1,CSARSEGNEQFF
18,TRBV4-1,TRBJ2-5,CASSQDRDSGRAGETQYF
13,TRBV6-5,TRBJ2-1,CASTLAGTNEQFF
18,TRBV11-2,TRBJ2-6,CASSSRRGMDAGANVLTF